Listed below are T cell receptor beta chains from one sample, sequenced in a study of control samples from healthy donors and cancer patients. The repertoire was sequenced with immunoSEQ multiplex PCR; TCRdb's copy has only in-frame clones and lacks some. The sample includes around 28,000 clones, approximately 91% of them seen just once. Material: PBMCs. The receptors come from a man over 45 with lung cancer. Each CDR3 is given with its conserved first and last residue. Fields, in order: D gene, CDR3 length, J gene, clone size, V gene, CDR3 DNA, CDR3 protein. The D gene is left open where the match is weak. Clone size appears in some rows only: once, few, many, or a class for an expanded clone.

-	15	TRBJ1-1	-	TRBV9	TGTGCCAGCAGCGTTTCTACAGGGTTGAACACTGAAGCTTTCTTT	CASSVSTGLNTEAFF
-	15	TRBJ2-1	-	TRBV30	TGTGCCTGGAGTGTACATTCCCCACAGGCCAATGAGCAGTTCTTC	CAWSVHSPQANEQFF
TRBD1	12	TRBJ2-7	-	TRBV2	TGTGCCAGCAGTGTTGGACAGGGTGATCAGTACTTC	CASSVGQGDQYF
-	13	TRBJ1-6	-	TRBV7-9	TGTGCCAGCAGCTTAGCGCTCTTCTCACCCCTCCACTTT	CASSLALFSPLHF
-	13	TRBJ1-1	-	TRBV5-1	TGCGCCAGCAGGGGGGATCCGAACACTGAAGCTTTCTTT	CASRGDPNTEAFF
TRBD2	15	TRBJ2-3	once	TRBV10-3	TGTGCCATCAGTGAGTCGTGGGGGGGGTTAGATACGCAGTATTTT	CAISESWGGLDTQYF
-	11	TRBJ1-1	-	TRBV10-3	TGTGCCATCAAGGAGGACACTGAAGCTTTCTTT	CAIKEDTEAFF
-	16	TRBJ2-3	-	TRBV30	TGTGCCTGGAGTTTTACCAGAACCGCCGGCACAGATACGCAGTATTTT	CAWSFTRTAGTDTQYF
TRBD2	15	TRBJ2-2	-	TRBV7-3	TGTGCCAGCAGCGGAGCTAGCGGGCACACCGGGGAGCTGTTTTTT	CASSGASGHTGELFF
TRBD1	16	TRBJ1-2	-	TRBV5-1	TGCGCCAGCGCACCCGGGACAGGGACAAACACGTATGGCTACACCTTC	CASAPGTGTNTYGYTF
-	13	TRBJ1-4	-	TRBV2	TGTGCCAGCAGGCCCCGGGCTAATGAAAAACTGTTTTTT	CASRPRANEKLFF
TRBD1	13	TRBJ2-7	-	TRBV27	TGTGCCAGCAGCCGGACAGGGCGCTACGAGCAGTACTTC	CASSRTGRYEQYF
TRBD1	15	TRBJ1-3	-	TRBV6-5	TGTGCCAGCAGGTACCGGGACAGCTCTGGAAACACCATATATTTT	CASRYRDSSGNTIYF
-	11	TRBJ2-2	once	TRBV20-1	TGCAGTGCCCGAGGAACCGGGGAGCTGTTTTTT	CSARGTGELFF
-	14	TRBJ1-6	-	TRBV6-5	TGTGCCAGCACCTACACCATCGGGAATTCACCCCTCCACTTT	CASTYTIGNSPLHF
-	13	TRBJ1-2	-	TRBV7-6	TGTGCCAGCAGCGAACAGCTGAACTATGGCTACACCTTC	CASSEQLNYGYTF
-	13	TRBJ1-2	once	TRBV29-1	TGCAGCGTTGAAGTCCCATTTTTAGGTGGCTACACCTTC	CSVEVPFLGGYTF
TRBD1	13	TRBJ2-7	-	TRBV6-2/TRBV6-3	TGTGCCAGCAGCCGACAGGGTTTCCACGAGCAGTACTTC	CASSRQGFHEQYF
TRBD2	18	TRBJ2-2	-	TRBV4-3	TGCGCCAGCAGCCAAATGAAAAGCGGGGGGCCTAACACCGGGGAGCTGTTTTTT	CASSQMKSGGPNTGELFF
-	11	TRBJ1-2	once	TRBV10-3	TGTGCCATCAGTTCAGGGATCGGCTACACCTTC	CAISSGIGYTF
-	13	TRBJ1-2	-	TRBV18	TGTGCCAGCTCAAGACAGACTAACTATGGCTACACCTTC	CASSRQTNYGYTF
TRBD2	15	TRBJ2-5	once	TRBV6-2/TRBV6-3	TGTGCCAGCAGTTGGTCTAGCGGGGGCCAAGAGACCCAGTACTTC	CASSWSSGGQETQYF
-	15	TRBJ2-7	-	TRBV6-5	TGTGCCAGCAGTCCTTGGACAGACGCACGCCACGAGCAGTACTTC	CASSPWTDARHEQYF
-	16	TRBJ1-1	-	TRBV7-6	TGTGCCAGCAGCTTAGCACCATCCACGGCGGGGCAAGGAGCTTTCTTT	CASSLAPSTAGQGAFF
-	14	TRBJ2-7	once	TRBV3-1/TRBV3-2	TGTGCCAGCAGCCCGGGGGTAGGGGGACAAGAGCAGTACTTC	CASSPGVGGQEQYF
-	11	TRBJ1-2	-	TRBV20-1	TGCAGTGCCCAAAACAGCTATGGCTACACCTTC	CSAQNSYGYTF
-	13	TRBJ2-5	-	TRBV7-2	TGTGCCAGCAGACCCGCCGTCCAAGAGACCCAGTACTTC	CASRPAVQETQYF
-	14	TRBJ2-3	-	TRBV18	TGTGCCAGCTCACGGACGGGGCCCACAGATACGCAGTATTTT	CASSRTGPTDTQYF
TRBD1	13	TRBJ1-4	-	TRBV19	TGTGCCAGTAGTATCCAGGGGGGTGAAAAACTGTTTTTT	CASSIQGGEKLFF
TRBD1	14	TRBJ1-1	-	TRBV18	TGTGCCAGCTCACCAGGAGGGGGCAACACTGAAGCTTTCTTT	CASSPGGGNTEAFF
-	13	TRBJ2-7	-	TRBV12-3/TRBV12-4	TGTGCCAGCAGCCGGAGAGGGAACTACGAGCAGTACTTC	CASSRRGNYEQYF
-	13	TRBJ2-4	-	TRBV28	TGTGCCAGCAGGCCCGGAGTTCAGAACATTCAGTACTTC	CASRPGVQNIQYF
TRBD1	16	TRBJ1-3	-	TRBV9	TGTGCCAGCAGCGCTCCAGGGACAGGGGTTGGAAACACCATATATTTT	CASSAPGTGVGNTIYF
-	16	TRBJ2-3	-	TRBV6-2/TRBV6-3	TGTGCCAGCAGTGGCGTATGGGGGACTAGCACAGATACGCAGTATTTT	CASSGVWGTSTDTQYF
-	14	TRBJ1-2	-	TRBV11-2	TGTGCCAGCAGCTTCGGGTCCGGGAATTATGGCTACACCTTC	CASSFGSGNYGYTF
TRBD1	14	TRBJ2-7	-	TRBV10-3	TGTGCCATCAGTGAAACAGGGGATCCCTACGAGCAGTACTTC	CAISETGDPYEQYF
TRBD1	14	TRBJ1-2	once	TRBV19	TGTGCCAGTAGTCGGGACAGGGGGCAGTCTGGCTACACCTTC	CASSRDRGQSGYTF
-	14	TRBJ1-5	-	TRBV29-1	TGCAGCGTTGAGTCTGGAGGGGTCAATCAGCCCCAGCATTTT	CSVESGGVNQPQHF
TRBD1	14	TRBJ1-1	-	TRBV30	TGTGCCTGGATTCCCGAAGGGACAGGCGCTGAAGCTTTCTTT	CAWIPEGTGAEAFF
-	16	TRBJ1-3	once	TRBV7-2	TGTGCCAGCAGCTTAGCGGGTGGGGCTGGAGGAAACACCATATATTTT	CASSLAGGAGGNTIYF
-	14	TRBJ2-3	-	TRBV5-1	TGCGCCAGCAGCTTGGGGGAACTAGTTGATACGCAGTATTTT	CASSLGELVDTQYF
-	13	TRBJ1-5	-	TRBV5-6	TGTGCCAGCAGCCGTTATAGCAATCAGCCCCAGCATTTT	CASSRYSNQPQHF
TRBD1	15	TRBJ2-5	-	TRBV5-1	TGCGCCAGCAGCGTTACCGGGACAGGTCAAGAGACCCAGTACTTC	CASSVTGTGQETQYF
TRBD2	16	TRBJ2-2	-	TRBV7-2	TGTGCCAGCAGCCCGAGGGGCGGGGGTCAGGCCGGGGAGCTGTTTTTT	CASSPRGGGQAGELFF
TRBD1	13	TRBJ2-3	few	TRBV7-2	TGTGCCACCGGGACAGGTACCACAGATACGCAGTATTTT	CATGTGTTDTQYF
-	16	TRBJ2-2	once	TRBV2	TGTGCCAGCAGTGAGGCCGGGACATCGAACACCGGGGAGCTGTTTTTT	CASSEAGTSNTGELFF
-	16	TRBJ1-1	-	TRBV6-1	TGTGCCAGCAGTGAAAGTCAGACCTGGTCGGACACTGAAGCTTTCTTT	CASSESQTWSDTEAFF
TRBD2	16	TRBJ2-7	-	TRBV5-4	TGTGCCAGCAGCCCCGGGACTAGCGGGGGGGCTAACGAGCAGTACTTC	CASSPGTSGGANEQYF